Below are 26 T cell receptor beta chains sequenced from a single sample in a study of identical twins. Using its own MiXCR run on the 5' RACE reads, TCRdb lists one record per CDR3 protein. The table has about 200,000 distinct CDR3 sequences, roughly 7.1% seen once. In addition, the sample was reused for a study of T cells expressing NK-cell markers.

Sequenced material: CD8+ T cells sorted from blood. The receptors were gathered from a woman aged 18-29 years in good health.

This clonotype was counted ten times or more. The gene calls are TRBV15 and TRBJ2-3; TRBD2 agrees at 7 bases. CDR1 LNHNV and CDR2 YYDKDF come from the germline V gene (reference sequence). The CDR3 runs 15 residues. V dropped 1 base and J dropped 4; count of bases not matched to a gene: 5. The CDR3 nucleotides read TGTGCCACCAGCAGAGGACGGGGGGATCCAGATACGCAGTATTTT. This gives the protein CATSRGRGDPDTQYF.

This clonotype was observed at least ten times. This rearrangement joins TRBV7-9 to TRBJ2-1; a weak D match, TRBD2 (5 bases). From germline, CDR1 is SEHNR and CDR2 FQNEAQ (reference sequence). This CDR3 contains 12 residues. V dropped 5 bases and J dropped 7 bases, with 9 bases sitting between them. The chain's CDR3 is CASSLTSNEQFF. The CDR3 DNA reads as TGTGCCAGCAGCCTTACTAGTAATGAGCAGTTCTTC.

The chain has TRBV12-3 or TRBV12-4 and TRBJ1-1, with D uncertain. This CDR3 is built from 13 residues. Trimming left V 6 bases short and J 4 bases short, with 12 bases between. The CDR3 is CASSLSWGTEAFF. CDR3 DNA sequence: TGTGCCAGCAGCTTAAGCTGGGGCACTGAAGCTTTCTTT.

This clonotype has ten or more counts. The chain has TRBV29-1 and TRBJ1-1; 8 bases match TRBD1. This CDR3 has 15 residues. The germline V gene encodes CDR1 SQVTM and CDR2 ANQGSEA. The junction had 10 bases not matched to a gene; V was cut back by 7 bases and J by 0 bases. CDR3 DNA sequence: TGCAGCGCCCCCAAGACAGGGGTAATGAACACTGAAGCTTTCTTT. It encodes CSAPKTGVMNTEAFF.

Comments on this clonotype: A much larger clonotype is one base distant, so this may be a read error. The chain is built from TRBV12-3 or TRBV12-4 and TRBJ2-3, with D possibly matching TRBD2 (6 bases). The CDR3 runs to 13 residues. The CDR3 protein is CACSHGDWDTQYF. As DNA, the CDR3 is TGTGCCTGCAGTCACGGGGACTGGGATACGCAGTATTTT.

The chain has TRBV13 and TRBJ2-5; D is unresolved. The V end was cut by 3 bases, the J end by 4 bases, with 6 bases between. Germline-derived CDR1 and CDR2 are PRHDT and FYEKMQ (reference sequence). The CDR3 contains 12 residues. This CDR3 reads CASSFWGETQYF. Here the CDR3 DNA reads TGTGCCAGCAGCTTTTGGGGAGAGACCCAGTACTTC.

The rearrangement uses TRBV10-3 and TRBJ1-1; TRBD1 is a possible D gene (5 bases). Trimming pared 3 bases from V and 4 bases from J, leaving 9 bases between. Germline lookup yields CDR1 ENHRY and CDR2 SYGVKD. The CDR3 length is 13 residues. The CDR3 sequence is CAISDGAATEAFF. CDR3 in DNA: TGTGCCATCAGTGATGGGGCGGCCACTGAAGCTTTCTTT.

Notes on this clonotype: This may arise from a read error, as a much more abundant clone is one base away. The CDR3 nucleotides are TGTGCCAGCAGCCTGGCGTGGGGGGTCCAAGAGACCCAGTACTTC. Its protein is CASSLAWGVQETQYF. This chain links TRBV4-2 with TRBJ2-5; D may be TRBD2 (6 bases). The CDR3 runs to 15 residues. CDR1 LGHNA and CDR2 YNFKEQ come from the germline V gene. Trimming took off 4 bases at V and 1 base at J, with 13 bases between the two ends.

This clonotype has a handful of counts. This chain connects TRBV6-2 or TRBV6-3 to TRBJ1-4; maybe TRBD1 (5 bases). CDR1 MNHEY and CDR2 SVGEGT come from the germline V gene. V gave up 7 bases and J gave up 4 bases, with 16 bases separating them. This CDR3 spans 15 amino acids. The CDR3 sequence: CASKSRDGYNEKLFF. The CDR3 DNA sequence: TGTGCCAGCAAATCCCGGGACGGCTATAATGAAAAACTGTTTTTT.

This clonotype was seen a few times. The chain carries TRBV7-9 and TRBJ2-7, with D maybe TRBD1 (5 bases). Trimming left V 2 bases short and J 5 bases short, with 13 bases between. Germline V gene data show CDR1 as SEHNR and CDR2 as FQNEAQ (reference sequence). The CDR3 contains 14 residues. DNA of the CDR3: TGTGCCAGCAGCTTACAGGGTAGGATTGACGAGCAGTACTTC. It encodes CASSLQGRIDEQYF.

Of note for this clonotype: This may come from a read error, since a much larger clone is one base off. The V and J genes are TRBV2 and TRBJ2-1; D is perhaps TRBD1 or TRBD2 (6 bases each). This CDR3 region has 12 residues. V lost 10 bases to trimming and J lost 5 bases, with 12 bases between them. CDR1 SNHLY and CDR2 FYNNEI come from the germline V gene. CDR3 amino acids: CAKGGQHNEQFF. In nucleotides, the CDR3 is TGTGCCAAGGGGGGCCAACACAATGAGCAGTTCTTC. Full variable domain (remainder filled in from reference TRBV2 and TRBJ2-1): EPEVTQTPSHQVTQMGQEVILRCVPISNHLYFYWYRQILGQKVEFLVSFYNNEISEKSEIFDDQFSVERPDGSNFTLKIRSTKLEDSAMYFCAKGGQHNEQFFGPGTRLTVL.

As concerns this clonotype: Its ends do not fully match the called genes, so a read error is possible. This chain connects TRBV7-7 to TRBJ2-1, with 12 nucleotides matching TRBD2. The CDR3 is 17 residues long. Per the germline V gene, CDR1 is SSHAT and CDR2 is FNYEAQ (reference sequence). This chain's CDR3 is CASSTRATSGGYNEQFF. In DNA form, the CDR3 reads TGTGCTAGCAGCACCCGCGCTACTAGCGGGGGGTACAATGAGCAGTTCTTC.

This clonotype was detected a few times. The V call is TRBV6-5, the J call TRBJ2-7, with TRBD2 identical over 14 bases. V trimming: 7 bases; J trimming: 11 bases; junction bases outside the gene matches: 16. Germline V gene sequence: CDR1 MNHEY, CDR2 SVGAGI. The CDR3 spans 16 residues. CDR3 loop: CASNSLRTTSGGEEYF. DNA for the CDR3: TGTGCCAGCAATTCCCTCCGGACGACTAGCGGGGGGGAGGAGTACTTC.

This clonotype has more than one count but fewer than ten. V usage is TRBV6-5 and J usage is TRBJ1-4; tentative D call: TRBD1 (6 bases). Trimming removed 0 bases from V and 0 bases from J, with 14 bases in between. From germline, CDR1 is MNHEY and CDR2 SVGAGI. This CDR3 spans 18 amino acids. The CDR3 loop is CASSYSTGAGATNEKLFF. Here the CDR3 DNA reads TGTGCCAGCAGTTACTCGACGGGGGCTGGTGCAACTAATGAAAAACTGTTTTTT.

This clonotype has a count of ten or more. V is TRBV27 and J is TRBJ2-7; tentatively, D is TRBD1 (6 bases). Between the trimmed V and J ends, which lost 6 bases and 2 bases, there was a span of 11 bases. The CDR3 has 13 residues. Per the germline V gene, CDR1 is MNHEY and CDR2 is SMNVEV (reference sequence). CDR3 amino acids: CASSLSGAYEQYF. In DNA, the CDR3 is TGTGCCAGCAGCCTGTCAGGGGCCTACGAGCAGTACTTC.

The V call is TRBV20-1, the J call TRBJ2-5, with D possibly TRBD2 on 6 matching bases. Germline V lookup: CDR1 DFQATT, CDR2 SNEGSKA (reference sequence). The CDR3 consists of 14 residues. Trimming removed 6 bases at V and 1 base at J, with 15 bases between. CDR3 amino acids: CSARPGDFQETQYF. The CDR3 nucleotides read TGCAGTGCCCGGCCGGGGGACTTCCAAGAGACCCAGTACTTC.

This clonotype was seen at least ten times. This chain links TRBV7-2 with TRBJ2-1; D is ambiguous. Germline V gives CDR1 SGHTA, CDR2 FQGNSA. This CDR3 region has 16 residues. V lost 1 base and J 6 bases, leaving 16 bases between the germline ends. The CDR3 is CASSLGRARTLNEQFF. The DNA for the CDR3 is TGTGCCAGCAGCTTAGGTCGAGCGCGAACCCTCAATGAGCAGTTCTTC.

This clonotype was seen repeatedly, ten times or more. The chain uses TRBV5-1 and TRBJ2-4; D is unclear. CDR3 length equals 13 residues. Trimming took off 3 bases at V and 5 bases at J, with 9 bases between the two ends. Germline CDR1 SGHRS, CDR2 YFSETQ. The CDR3 sequence is CASSSQTENIQYF. The CDR3, as DNA: TGCGCCAGCAGCTCCCAAACAGAAAACATTCAGTACTTC.

This clonotype was seen repeatedly, ten times or more. V and J are TRBV29-1 and TRBJ1-1; 7 bases align to TRBD1. After removal of 4 bases from V and 1 base from J, the junction contained 0 bases not matched to a gene. The CDR3 contains 12 residues. Per the germline V gene, CDR1 is SQVTM and CDR2 is ANQGSEA. The CDR3 nucleotides read TGCAGCGTTGGGACAGGGAACACTGAAGCTTTCTTT. It yields the protein CSVGTGNTEAFF.

This clonotype appeared many times. This chain links TRBV20-1 with TRBJ1-1; a weak D match, TRBD1 (6 bases). This CDR3 is built from 13 residues. From germline, CDR1 is DFQATT and CDR2 SNEGSKA (reference sequence). Trimming left V 3 bases short and J 1 base short, with 9 bases between. The CDR3 DNA is TGCAGTGCTAGCGGCAGGGGGAACACTGAAGCTTTCTTT. Translating gives CSASGRGNTEAFF.

This clonotype appeared a few times. V is TRBV5-1 and J is TRBJ2-7, with D unresolved. Deletions cut 6 bases from V and 2 bases from J, with 12 bases between. Germline CDR1 reads SGHRS; CDR2 reads YFSETQ. This CDR3 comprises 13 residues. This CDR3 is CASKIAIAYEQYF. CDR3 bases: TGCGCCAGCAAGATCGCCATTGCCTACGAGCAGTACTTC.

This sequence joins TRBV5-6 and TRBJ2-1; D could derive from TRBD1 or TRBD2 (6 bases each). Germline CDR1 and CDR2: SGHDT and YYEEEE. V gave up 9 bases and J gave up 5 bases, with 15 bases separating them. The CDR3 is 13 residues long. The CDR3 sequence: CAMGPGAHNEQFF. As DNA, the CDR3 is TGTGCCATGGGCCCGGGGGCCCACAATGAGCAGTTCTTC. The full variable domain, in which reference TRBV5-6 and TRBJ2-1 provide the parts outside the CDR3, is DAGVTQSPTHLIKTRGQQVTLRCSPKSGHDTVSWYQQALGQGPQFIFQYYEEEERQRGNFPDRFSGHQFPNYSSELNVNALLLGDSALYLCAMGPGAHNEQFFGPGTRLTVL.

V usage is TRBV20-1 and J usage is TRBJ1-3; 7 bases are a match to TRBD1. Looked up from germline, CDR1 is DFQATT and CDR2 is SNEGSKA (reference sequence). The CDR3 covers 16 residues. V shed 0 bases, J shed 4 bases, and the junction held 9 bases outside the gene matches. CDR3 nucleotide sequence: TGCAGTGCTAGAGATTCTGAGGGGGCTGCCGGAAACACCATATATTTT. It translates to CSARDSEGAAGNTIYF.

The gene calls are TRBV2 and TRBJ2-7, with unresolved D. Trimming shortened V by 10 bases and J by 0 bases, and 13 bases separated the two germline ends. This CDR3 has 13 amino acids. Germline CDR1 SNHLY, CDR2 FYNNEI. CDR3 amino acids: CAIPAASSYEQYF. The DNA for the CDR3 is TGTGCCATCCCGGCAGCTAGCTCCTACGAGCAGTACTTC.

The table lists this clonotype with many counts. This sequence joins TRBV12-3 or TRBV12-4 and TRBJ2-1; 8 bases fit TRBD1. CDR3 size: 13 residues. Trimming cost V 4 bases and J 7 bases; bases outside gene matches: 3. CDR3 sequence reads: CASSSRGQNEQFF. The CDR3 region has the DNA TGTGCCAGCAGTTCCAGGGGGCAGAATGAGCAGTTCTTC.

The V and J genes are TRBV15 and TRBJ2-6, with D maybe TRBD2 (5 bases). Germline V gene sequence: CDR1 LNHNV, CDR2 YYDKDF (reference sequence). The CDR3 contains 17 residues. Trimming stripped 0 bases from V and 4 bases from J, with 13 bases between. DNA for the CDR3: TGTGCCACCAGCAGAGATGGAGAGGGCTCCGGGGCCAACGTCCTGACTTTC. This translates into CATSRDGEGSGANVLTF. Looking up the rest from reference TRBV15 and TRBJ2-6 gives the full variable domain: DAMVIQNPRYQVTQFGKPVTLSCSQTLNHNVMYWYQQKSSQAPKLLFHYYDKDFNNEADTPDNFQSRRPNTSFCFLDIRSPGLGDTAMYLCATSRDGEGSGANVLTFGAGSRLTVL.